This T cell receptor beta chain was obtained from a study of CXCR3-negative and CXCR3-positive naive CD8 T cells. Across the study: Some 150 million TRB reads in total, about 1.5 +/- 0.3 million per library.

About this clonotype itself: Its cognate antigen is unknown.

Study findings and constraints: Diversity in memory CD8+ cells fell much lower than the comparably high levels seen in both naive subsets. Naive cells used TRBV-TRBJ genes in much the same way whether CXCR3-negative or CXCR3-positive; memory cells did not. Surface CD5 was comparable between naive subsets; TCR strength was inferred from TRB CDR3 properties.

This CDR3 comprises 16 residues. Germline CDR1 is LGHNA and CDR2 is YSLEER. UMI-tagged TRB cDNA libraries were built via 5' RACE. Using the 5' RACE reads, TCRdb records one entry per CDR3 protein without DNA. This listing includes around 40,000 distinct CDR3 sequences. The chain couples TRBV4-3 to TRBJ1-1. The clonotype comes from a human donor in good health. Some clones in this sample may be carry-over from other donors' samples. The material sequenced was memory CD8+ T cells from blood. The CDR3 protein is CASSQDQAGWNTEAFF.